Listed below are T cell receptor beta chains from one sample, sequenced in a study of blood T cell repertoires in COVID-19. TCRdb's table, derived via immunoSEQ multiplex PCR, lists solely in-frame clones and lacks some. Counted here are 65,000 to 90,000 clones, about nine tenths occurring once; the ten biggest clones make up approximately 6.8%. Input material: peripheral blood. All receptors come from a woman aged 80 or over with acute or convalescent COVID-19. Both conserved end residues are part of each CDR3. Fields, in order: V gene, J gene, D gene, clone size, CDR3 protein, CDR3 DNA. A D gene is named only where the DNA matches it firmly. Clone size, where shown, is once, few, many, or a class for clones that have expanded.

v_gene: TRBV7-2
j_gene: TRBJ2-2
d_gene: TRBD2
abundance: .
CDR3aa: CASSPWTSGRAGELFF
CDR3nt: TGTGCCAGCAGCCCATGGACTAGCGGGAGGGCAGGGGAGCTGTTTTTT

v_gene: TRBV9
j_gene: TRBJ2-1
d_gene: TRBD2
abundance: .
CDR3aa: CASSSSGATYNEQFF
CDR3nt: TGTGCCAGCAGCAGTAGCGGGGCTACCTACAATGAGCAGTTCTTC

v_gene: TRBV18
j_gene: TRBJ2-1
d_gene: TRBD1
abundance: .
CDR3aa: CASSLTGGAGFDEQFF
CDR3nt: TGTGCCAGCTCACTCACAGGGGGCGCGGGTTTCGATGAGCAGTTCTTC

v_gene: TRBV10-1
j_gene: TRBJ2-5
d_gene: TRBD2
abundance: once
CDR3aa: CASSESVPREGETQYF
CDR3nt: TGCGCCAGCAGTGAGTCAGTCCCCAGGGAGGGAGAGACCCAGTACTTC

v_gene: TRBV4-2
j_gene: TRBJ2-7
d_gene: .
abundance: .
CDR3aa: CASSQVGGRGPYEQYF
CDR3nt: TGTGCCAGCAGCCAAGTTGGGGGCAGGGGACCCTACGAGCAGTACTTC

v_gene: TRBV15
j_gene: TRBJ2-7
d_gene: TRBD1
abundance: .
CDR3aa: CATSREGTGSYEQYF
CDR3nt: TGTGCCACCAGCAGAGAAGGGACAGGATCCTACGAGCAGTACTTC

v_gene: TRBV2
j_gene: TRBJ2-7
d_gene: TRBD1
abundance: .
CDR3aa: CASRDLGQGDKQYF
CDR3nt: TGTGCCAGCAGGGATTTGGGACAGGGGGACAAGCAGTACTTC

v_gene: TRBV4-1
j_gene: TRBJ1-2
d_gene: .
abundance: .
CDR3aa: CASSQDRGISNGYTF
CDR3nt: TGCGCCAGCAGCCAAGACCGGGGGATATCGAATGGCTACACCTTC

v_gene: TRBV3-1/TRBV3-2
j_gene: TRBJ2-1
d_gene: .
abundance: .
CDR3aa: CASSQDARNEQFF
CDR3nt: TGTGCCAGCAGCCAAGATGCGCGGAATGAGCAGTTCTTC

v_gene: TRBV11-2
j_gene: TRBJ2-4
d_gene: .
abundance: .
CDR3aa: CASSRRGTAKNIQYF
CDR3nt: TGTGCCAGCAGCCGACGCGGGACAGCTAAAAACATTCAGTACTTC